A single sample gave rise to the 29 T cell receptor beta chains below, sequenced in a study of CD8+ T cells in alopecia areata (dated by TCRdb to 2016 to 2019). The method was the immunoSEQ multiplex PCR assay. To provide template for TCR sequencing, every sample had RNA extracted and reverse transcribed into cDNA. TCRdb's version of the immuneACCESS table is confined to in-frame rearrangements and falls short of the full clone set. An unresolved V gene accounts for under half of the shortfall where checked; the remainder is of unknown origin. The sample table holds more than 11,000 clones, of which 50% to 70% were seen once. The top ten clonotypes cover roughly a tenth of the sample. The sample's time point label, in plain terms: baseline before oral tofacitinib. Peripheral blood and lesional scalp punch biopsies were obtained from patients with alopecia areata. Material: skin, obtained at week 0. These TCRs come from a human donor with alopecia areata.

The CDR3 region has the DNA TGTGCCAGCAACTCGCGGGCCTCGGGTCCACTCTACGAGCAGTACTTC. It translates to CASNSRASGPLYEQYF. The chain uses TRBV28 and TRBJ2-7; weak D call: TRBD2 (5 bases). Germline values: CDR1 MDHEN, CDR2 SYDVKM. The CDR3 is made up of 16 amino acids. V was shortened by 7 bases and J by 3 bases, with 22 bases between the two germline ends. Variable domain in full (rest from reference TRBV28 and TRBJ2-7): DVKVTQSSRYLVKRTGEKVFLECVQDMDHENMFWYRQDPGLGLRLIYFSYDVKMKEKGDIPEGYSVSREKKERFSLILESASTNQTSMYLCASNSRASGPLYEQYFGPGTRLTVT.

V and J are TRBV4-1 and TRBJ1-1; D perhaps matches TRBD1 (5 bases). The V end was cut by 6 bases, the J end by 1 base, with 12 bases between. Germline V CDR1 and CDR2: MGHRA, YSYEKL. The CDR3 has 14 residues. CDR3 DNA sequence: TGCGCCAGCAGGGGGCCCCTAAAGAACACTGAAGCTTTCTTT. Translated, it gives CASRGPLKNTEAFF.

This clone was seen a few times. CDR3 residues: CASSLDRGRTEAFF. DNA of the CDR3: TGTGCCAGCAGCTTGGACAGGGGGAGGACTGAAGCTTTCTTT. The rearrangement links TRBV5-4 to TRBJ1-1, with 8 bases identical to TRBD1. The CDR3 is 14 amino acids. Losses at the gene ends were 0 bases for V and 5 bases for J; bases not matched to a gene: 3. CDR1 and CDR2 (germline): SGHNT, YYREEE (reference sequence).

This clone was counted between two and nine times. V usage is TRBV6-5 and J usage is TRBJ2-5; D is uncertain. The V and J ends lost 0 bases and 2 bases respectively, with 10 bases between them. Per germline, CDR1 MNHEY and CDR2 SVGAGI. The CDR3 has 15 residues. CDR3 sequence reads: CASSYSGLGQETQYF. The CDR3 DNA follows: TGTGCCAGCAGTTACTCAGGGTTAGGGCAAGAGACCCAGTACTTC.

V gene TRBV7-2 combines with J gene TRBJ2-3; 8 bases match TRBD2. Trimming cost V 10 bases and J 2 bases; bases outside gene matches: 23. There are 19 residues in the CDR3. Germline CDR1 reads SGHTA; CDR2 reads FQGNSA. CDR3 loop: CATPSPVRGERENTDTQYF. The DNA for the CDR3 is TGTGCCACCCCTTCCCCCGTCAGAGGGGAGCGGGAGAACACAGATACGCAGTATTTT.

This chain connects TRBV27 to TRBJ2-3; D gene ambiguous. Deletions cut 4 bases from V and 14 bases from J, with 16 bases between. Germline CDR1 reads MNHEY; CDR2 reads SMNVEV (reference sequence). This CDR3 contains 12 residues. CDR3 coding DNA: TGTGCCAGCAGTTCCCCCTTTGCGGCGGTGTATTTT. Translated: CASSSPFAAVYF.

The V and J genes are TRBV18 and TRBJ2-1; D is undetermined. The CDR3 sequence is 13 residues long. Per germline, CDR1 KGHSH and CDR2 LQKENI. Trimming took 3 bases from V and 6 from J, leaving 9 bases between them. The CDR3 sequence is CASSPSKRNEQFF. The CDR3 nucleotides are TGTGCCAGCTCACCCTCGAAGCGCAATGAGCAGTTCTTC.

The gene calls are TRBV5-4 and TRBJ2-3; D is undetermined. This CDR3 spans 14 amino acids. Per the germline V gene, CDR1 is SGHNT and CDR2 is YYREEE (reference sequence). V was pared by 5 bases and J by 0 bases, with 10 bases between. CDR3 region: CASRGMGSTDTQYF. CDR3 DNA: TGTGCCAGCAGAGGGATGGGGAGCACAGATACGCAGTATTTT.

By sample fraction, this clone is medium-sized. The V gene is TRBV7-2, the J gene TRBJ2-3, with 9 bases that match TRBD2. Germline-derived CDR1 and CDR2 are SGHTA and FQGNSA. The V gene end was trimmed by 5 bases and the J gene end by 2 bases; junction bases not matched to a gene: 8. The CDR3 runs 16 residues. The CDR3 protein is CASSPSSSGATDTQYF. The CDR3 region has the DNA TGTGCCAGCAGCCCAAGTTCTAGCGGGGCCACAGATACGCAGTATTTT.

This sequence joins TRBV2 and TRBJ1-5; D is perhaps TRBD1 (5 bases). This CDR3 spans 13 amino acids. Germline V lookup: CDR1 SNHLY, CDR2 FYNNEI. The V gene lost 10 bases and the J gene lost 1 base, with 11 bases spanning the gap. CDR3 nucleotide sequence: TGTGCCATCCGGGACCTAAGCAATCAGCCCCAGCATTTT. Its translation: CAIRDLSNQPQHF.

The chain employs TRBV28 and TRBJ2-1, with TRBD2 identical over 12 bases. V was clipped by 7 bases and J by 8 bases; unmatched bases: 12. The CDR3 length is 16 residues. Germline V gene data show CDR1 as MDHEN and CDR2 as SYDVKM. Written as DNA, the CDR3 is TGTGCCAGCACCGATAGCTCTAGCGGGGGGGCCCATGAGCAGTTCTTC. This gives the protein CASTDSSSGGAHEQFF.

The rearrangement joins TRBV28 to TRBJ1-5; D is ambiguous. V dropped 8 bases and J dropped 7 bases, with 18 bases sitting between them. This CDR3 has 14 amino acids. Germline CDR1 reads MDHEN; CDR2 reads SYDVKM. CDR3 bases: TGTGCCAGCGAGGCGCAGTTCAAGACCCAGCCCCAGCATTTT. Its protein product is CASEAQFKTQPQHF.

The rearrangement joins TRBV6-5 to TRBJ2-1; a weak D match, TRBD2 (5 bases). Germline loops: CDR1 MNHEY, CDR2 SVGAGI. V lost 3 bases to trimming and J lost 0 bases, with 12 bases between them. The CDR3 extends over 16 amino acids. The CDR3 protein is CASSYSEESSYNEQFF. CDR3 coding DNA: TGTGCCAGCAGTTATTCGGAGGAGAGCTCCTACAATGAGCAGTTCTTC.

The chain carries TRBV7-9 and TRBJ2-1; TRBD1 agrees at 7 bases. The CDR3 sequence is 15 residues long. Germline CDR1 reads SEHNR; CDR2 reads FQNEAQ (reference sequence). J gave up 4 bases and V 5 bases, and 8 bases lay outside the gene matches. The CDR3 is CASSPRDSRYNEQFF. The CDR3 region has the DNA TGTGCCAGCAGCCCTCGGGACAGCAGATACAATGAGCAGTTCTTC.

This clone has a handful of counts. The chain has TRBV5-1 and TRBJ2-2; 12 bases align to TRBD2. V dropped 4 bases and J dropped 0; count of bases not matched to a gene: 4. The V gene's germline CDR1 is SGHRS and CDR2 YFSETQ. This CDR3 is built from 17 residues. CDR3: CASSIGLAGSNTGELFF. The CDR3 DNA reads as TGCGCCAGCAGCATAGGACTAGCGGGGTCGAACACCGGGGAGCTGTTTTTT.

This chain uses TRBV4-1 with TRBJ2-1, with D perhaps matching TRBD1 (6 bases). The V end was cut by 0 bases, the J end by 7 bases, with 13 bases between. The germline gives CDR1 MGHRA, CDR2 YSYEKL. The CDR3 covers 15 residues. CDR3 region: CASSQDRQGRNEQFF. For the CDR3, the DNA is TGCGCCAGCAGCCAAGATCGCCAGGGGAGAAATGAGCAGTTCTTC.

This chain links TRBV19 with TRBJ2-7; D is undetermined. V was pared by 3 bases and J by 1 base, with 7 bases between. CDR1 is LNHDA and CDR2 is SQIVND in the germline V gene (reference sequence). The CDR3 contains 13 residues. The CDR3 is CASSIFGSYEQYF. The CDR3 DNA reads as TGTGCCAGTAGTATTTTTGGTTCCTACGAGCAGTACTTC.

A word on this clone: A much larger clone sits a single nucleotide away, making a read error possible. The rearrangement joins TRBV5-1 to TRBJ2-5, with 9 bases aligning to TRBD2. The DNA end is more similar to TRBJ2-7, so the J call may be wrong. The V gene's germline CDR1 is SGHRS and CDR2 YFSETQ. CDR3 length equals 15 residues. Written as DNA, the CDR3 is TGCGCCAGCAGTGGAGGCGGGGGGGTGCCCTACGAGCAGTACTTC. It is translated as CASSGGGGVPYEQYF.

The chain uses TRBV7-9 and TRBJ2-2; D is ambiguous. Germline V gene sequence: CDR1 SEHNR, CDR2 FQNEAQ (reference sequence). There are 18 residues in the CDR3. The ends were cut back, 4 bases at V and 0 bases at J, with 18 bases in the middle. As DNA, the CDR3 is TGTGCCAGCAGCTGGACGGAAATTACCAGCGCGAACACCGGGGAGCTGTTTTTT. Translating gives CASSWTEITSANTGELFF.

CDR3 loop: CASSYSRLGAHNQPQHF. The CDR3 DNA reads as TGTGCCAGCAGTTACTCGAGGCTAGGGGCGCACAATCAGCCCCAGCATTTT. The chain carries TRBV6-8 and TRBJ1-5, with a tentative D call TRBD1 (5 bases). Per the germline V gene, CDR1 is MNHGY and CDR2 is SAAAGT. The V end lost 0 bases, the J end lost 3 bases, and 15 bases lay between the germline ends. This CDR3 has 17 residues.

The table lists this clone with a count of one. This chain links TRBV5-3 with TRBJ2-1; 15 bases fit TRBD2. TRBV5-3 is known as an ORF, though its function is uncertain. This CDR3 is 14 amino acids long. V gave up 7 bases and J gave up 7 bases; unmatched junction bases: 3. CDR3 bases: TGTGCCAGAGCGGGACTAGCGGGGGGTAATGAGCAGTTCTTC. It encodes CARAGLAGGNEQFF.

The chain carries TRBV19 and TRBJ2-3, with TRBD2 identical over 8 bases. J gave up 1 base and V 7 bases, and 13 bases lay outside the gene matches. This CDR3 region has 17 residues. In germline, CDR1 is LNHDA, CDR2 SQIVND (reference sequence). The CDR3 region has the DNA TGTGCCAGTACCTCACTCAGTGAGGGACTAGGCACAGATACGCAGTATTTT. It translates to CASTSLSEGLGTDTQYF.

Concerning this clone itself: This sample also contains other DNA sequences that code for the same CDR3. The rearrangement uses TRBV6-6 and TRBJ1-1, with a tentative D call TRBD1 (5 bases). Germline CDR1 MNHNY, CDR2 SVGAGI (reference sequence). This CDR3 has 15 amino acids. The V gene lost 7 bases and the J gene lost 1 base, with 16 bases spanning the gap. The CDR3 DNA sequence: TGTGCCAGCAACACGGGGGGTCGGGGGAACACTGAAGCTTTCTTT. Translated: CASNTGGRGNTEAFF.

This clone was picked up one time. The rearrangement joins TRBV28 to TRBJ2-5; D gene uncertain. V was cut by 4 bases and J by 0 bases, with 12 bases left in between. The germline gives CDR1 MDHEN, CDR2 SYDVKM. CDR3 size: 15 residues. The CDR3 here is CASSSFTEYQETQYF. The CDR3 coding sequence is TGTGCCAGCAGTTCCTTCACAGAGTACCAAGAGACCCAGTACTTC.

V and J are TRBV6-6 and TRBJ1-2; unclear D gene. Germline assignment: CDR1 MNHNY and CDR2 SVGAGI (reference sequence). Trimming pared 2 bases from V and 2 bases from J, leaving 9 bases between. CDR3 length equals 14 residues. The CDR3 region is CASSYGSLNYGYTF. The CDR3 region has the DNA TGTGCCAGCAGTTACGGGAGTCTCAACTATGGCTACACCTTC.

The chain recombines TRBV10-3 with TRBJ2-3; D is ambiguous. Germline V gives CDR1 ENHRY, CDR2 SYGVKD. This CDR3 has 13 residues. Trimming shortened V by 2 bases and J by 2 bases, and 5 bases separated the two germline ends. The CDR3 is CAISEDDTDTQYF. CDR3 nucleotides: TGTGCCATCAGTGAGGACGACACAGATACGCAGTATTTT.

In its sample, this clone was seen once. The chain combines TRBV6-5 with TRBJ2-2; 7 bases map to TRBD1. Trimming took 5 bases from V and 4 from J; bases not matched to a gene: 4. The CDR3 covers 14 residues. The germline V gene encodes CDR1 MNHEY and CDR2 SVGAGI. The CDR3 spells CASSDRAPTGELFF. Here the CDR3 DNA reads TGTGCCAGCAGTGACAGGGCTCCCACCGGGGAGCTGTTTTTT.

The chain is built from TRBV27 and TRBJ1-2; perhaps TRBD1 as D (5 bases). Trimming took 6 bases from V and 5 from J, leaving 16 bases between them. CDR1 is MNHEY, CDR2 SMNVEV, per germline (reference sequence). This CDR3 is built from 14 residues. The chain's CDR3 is CASRTFWGPYGYTF. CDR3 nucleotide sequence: TGTGCCAGCAGGACCTTCTGGGGCCCATATGGCTACACCTTC.

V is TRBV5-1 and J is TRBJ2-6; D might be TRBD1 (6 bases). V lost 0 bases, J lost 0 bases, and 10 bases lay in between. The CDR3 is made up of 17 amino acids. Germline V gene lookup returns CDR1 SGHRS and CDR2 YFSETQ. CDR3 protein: CASSLGQAFSGANVLTF. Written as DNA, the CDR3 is TGCGCCAGCAGCTTGGGACAGGCCTTCTCTGGGGCCAACGTCCTGACTTTC.